The 20 T cell receptor beta chains in this list originate from one sample, sequenced in a study of Ad26.COV2.S vaccination and SARS-CoV-2 variants. As for treatment: around 19 received Ad26.COV2.S at low or high dose, single or two shots; about five received placebo; per-sample allocation not given. Collection of the samples took place on day 63 after the first injection of vaccine or placebo. Assay used: immunoSEQ multiplex PCR; TCRdb lists only in-frame clones, some missing. The sample holds a few hundred thousand clones; around 87% are singletons and the top ten take about 4%. The sequences come from peripheral blood, collected in a trial of Ad26.COV2.S vaccine versus placebo. The receptor source for this set is a person aged 18-60 years who received the Ad26.COV2.S COVID-19 vaccine or a placebo.

This clone was seen once. V gene TRBV28 combines with J gene TRBJ2-5; D remains ambiguous. The CDR3 contains 13 residues. CDR1 is MDHEN and CDR2 is SYDVKM in the germline V gene. V was pared by 5 bases and J by 1 base, with 8 bases between. The CDR3 loop is CASSARIQETQYF. The CDR3 DNA follows: TGTGCCAGCAGTGCCAGGATCCAAGAGACCCAGTACTTC.

This clone was found once. The chain couples TRBV5-1 to TRBJ2-2; TRBD1 aligns across 10 bases. In germline, CDR1 is SGHRS, CDR2 YFSETQ. This CDR3 contains 16 residues. With 4 bases clipped from V and 3 bases from J, the junction kept 6 bases outside the gene matches. The CDR3 sequence is CASSADRGVDTGELFF. The CDR3, as DNA: TGCGCCAGCAGCGCGGACAGGGGGGTTGACACCGGGGAGCTGTTTTTT.

The chain links TRBV5-1 to TRBJ2-3; 9 positions agree with TRBD2. The CDR3 totals 15 residues. Germline CDR1 SGHRS, CDR2 YFSETQ. V was pared by 2 bases and J by 1 base, with 2 bases of the junction left unmatched. In nucleotides, the CDR3 is TGCGCCAGCAGCTTTCAGCGGGGGGGCACAGATACGCAGTATTTT. Its protein product is CASSFQRGGTDTQYF.

This chain joins TRBV4-1 and TRBJ2-7; 7 positions match TRBD1. Germline CDR1 is MGHRA and CDR2 is YSYEKL. V dropped 3 bases and J dropped 1; count of bases not matched to a gene: 3. The CDR3 covers 14 residues. In nucleotides, the CDR3 is TGCGCCAGCAGCCAGTCCAGGGGGTCCTACGAGCAGTACTTC. This codes for CASSQSRGSYEQYF.

This sequence joins TRBV27 and TRBJ1-1, with 7 bases lining up with TRBD1. Germline V gene lookup returns CDR1 MNHEY and CDR2 SMNVEV (reference sequence). The CDR3 covers 16 residues. J gave up 7 bases and V 8 bases, and 19 bases lay outside the gene matches. The CDR3 DNA is TGTGCCAGCCCCAACCCCCCCCCAGGGGGAGAGTTTGAAGCTTTCTTT. Translation gives CASPNPPPGGEFEAFF.

This sequence joins TRBV6-6 and TRBJ2-5; D is ambiguous. CDR1 and CDR2 from the germline V gene are MNHNY and SVGAGI (reference sequence). The V gene lost 5 bases and the J gene lost 4 bases, with 17 bases spanning the gap. This CDR3 is 15 amino acids long. The CDR3 loop reads CASSRFYDERETQYF. In nucleotides, the CDR3 is TGTGCCAGCAGTCGGTTTTATGACGAGCGAGAGACCCAGTACTTC.

This chain uses TRBV6-1 with TRBJ1-4; no clear D gene. Germline lookup yields CDR1 MNHNS and CDR2 SASEGT. V was pared by 2 bases and J by 7 bases, with 17 bases between. The CDR3 loop spans 16 amino acids. CDR3 amino acids: CASSESTPTPSEKLFF. CDR3 DNA: TGTGCCAGCAGTGAATCAACCCCGACGCCGTCTGAAAAACTGTTTTTT.

The J gene is TRBJ2-3, the V gene TRBV19; 8 bases are a match to TRBD1. J gave up 5 bases and V 7 bases, and 11 bases lay outside the gene matches. CDR1 and CDR2 (germline): LNHDA, SQIVND (reference sequence). The CDR3 is made up of 15 amino acids. CDR3 amino acids: CASKLGQGAEDTQYF. The CDR3 nucleotides are TGTGCCAGTAAGTTAGGCCAGGGGGCAGAAGATACGCAGTATTTT.

This chain joins TRBV19 and TRBJ2-1; 12 bases fit TRBD1. The CDR3 has 16 amino acids. The J segment lost 9 bases and the V segment lost 4 bases, leaving 10 bases of the junction unmatched. Germline assignment: CDR1 LNHDA and CDR2 SQIVND (reference sequence). CDR3 region: CASSNARDRGQVEQFF. CDR3 DNA: TGTGCCAGTAGTAACGCCCGGGACAGGGGGCAGGTTGAGCAGTTCTTC.

This chain connects TRBV19 to TRBJ1-4; a weak D match, TRBD1 (5 bases). Trimming left V 3 bases short and J 0 bases short, with 26 bases between. The length of the CDR3 is 21 residues. Germline V gene sequence: CDR1 LNHDA, CDR2 SQIVND (reference sequence). This CDR3 reads CASSIQRPGYRQYSTNEKLFF. For the CDR3, the DNA is TGTGCCAGTAGTATTCAGCGTCCAGGGTATAGACAGTACTCAACTAATGAAAAACTGTTTTTT.

This chain links TRBV30 with TRBJ1-3; D is perhaps TRBD1 (6 bases). Germline V CDR1 and CDR2: GTSNPN, SVGIG (reference sequence). The CDR3 contains 15 residues. V lost 2 bases to trimming and J lost 0 bases, with 11 bases between them. The CDR3 DNA is TGTGCCTGGAGTATACAGGGCTCCTCTGGAAACACCATATATTTT. It codes for CAWSIQGSSGNTIYF.

J is TRBJ1-4 and V is TRBV7-2; D is possibly TRBD1 (5 bases). Trimming shortened V by 1 base and J by 3 bases, and 12 bases separated the two germline ends. From germline, CDR1 is SGHTA and CDR2 FQGNSA. The CDR3 consists of 16 residues. CDR3 sequence (DNA): TGTGCCAGCAGCTTAGGGGGGAGCAGGGCTAATGAAAAACTGTTTTTT. It yields the protein CASSLGGSRANEKLFF.

The chain joins TRBV4-3 to TRBJ1-1, with no clear D. CDR1 LGHNA and CDR2 YSLEER come from the germline V gene. The CDR3 length is 13 residues. The ends were cut back, 0 bases at V and 6 bases at J, with 8 bases in the middle. Here the CDR3 reads CASSQEGSPEAFF. CDR3 sequence (DNA): TGCGCCAGCAGCCAAGAAGGCTCTCCTGAAGCTTTCTTT.

This CDR3 reads CSATPGISSYEQYF. CDR3 sequence (DNA): TGCAGCGCCACACCAGGGATAAGCTCCTACGAGCAGTACTTC. V gene TRBV29-1 combines with J gene TRBJ2-7; D is perhaps TRBD1 (5 bases). This CDR3 region has 14 residues. Trimming left V 7 bases short and J 0 bases short, with 16 bases between. Germline lookup yields CDR1 SQVTM and CDR2 ANQGSEA.

The chain has TRBV19 and TRBJ1-1; 8 bases match TRBD1. The junction had 10 bases not matched to a gene; V was cut back by 4 bases and J by 3 bases. Germline CDR1 reads LNHDA; CDR2 reads SQIVND (reference sequence). The CDR3 runs 16 residues. The CDR3 bases are TGTGCCAGTAGTACCTTATGGACAGGGCTGGACACTGAAGCTTTCTTT. Translated, it gives CASSTLWTGLDTEAFF.

The V and J genes are TRBV4-1 and TRBJ1-3; TRBD1 is a possible D gene (6 bases). The V and J ends lost 2 bases and 3 bases respectively, with 17 bases between them. This CDR3 comprises 17 residues. Germline V gene data show CDR1 as MGHRA and CDR2 as YSYEKL. In DNA form, the CDR3 reads TGCGCCAGCAGCCAATGGACAGCACTCCCTTATGGAAACACCATATATTTT. It specifies CASSQWTALPYGNTIYF.

V usage is TRBV4-3 and J usage is TRBJ1-6; 8 bases align to TRBD1. After removal of 4 bases from V and 0 bases from J, the junction contained 8 bases not matched to a gene. The CDR3 consists of 18 residues. Looked up from germline, CDR1 is LGHNA and CDR2 is YSLEER. The CDR3 nucleotides are TGCGCCAGCAGCCGACAGGGGTCGGGGAGCTCCTATAATTCACCCCTCCACTTT. This translates into CASSRQGSGSSYNSPLHF.

This clone was recorded only once. The rearrangement links TRBV15 to TRBJ1-1; D not resolved. CDR1 and CDR2 (germline): LNHNV, YYDKDF (reference sequence). With 5 bases removed from V and 0 bases from J, the gap between germline ends came to 7 bases. The CDR3 is made up of 13 amino acids. The CDR3 region has the DNA TGTGCCACCAGCCCCGGTCTGAACACTGAAGCTTTCTTT. Encoded protein: CATSPGLNTEAFF.

This rearrangement joins TRBV29-1 to TRBJ2-2; a weak D match, TRBD1 (6 bases). V was trimmed by 6 bases and J by 6 bases, leaving 11 bases between them. The CDR3 runs to 12 residues. The germline gives CDR1 SQVTM, CDR2 ANQGSEA. The DNA for the CDR3 is TGCAGCGTCCCACAGGGCCCCGGGGAGCTGTTTTTT. This encodes CSVPQGPGELFF.

The chain uses TRBV13 and TRBJ2-4, with 7 bases fitting TRBD2. There are 14 residues in the CDR3. The junction had 2 bases not matched to a gene; V was cut back by 2 bases and J by 4 bases. Looked up from germline, CDR1 is PRHDT and CDR2 is FYEKMQ (reference sequence). The CDR3 here is CASSLLGGKNIQYF. DNA of the CDR3: TGTGCCAGCAGCTTATTGGGGGGGAAAAACATTCAGTACTTC.